The TCR beta chain under discussion was sequenced for a study of Graves' ophthalmopathy and Graves' hyperthyroidism (dated by TCRdb to the late 2010s). In the study overall: Peripheral blood was collected at initial diagnosis, before any treatment. The approximately 90 discovery patients were randomly split 7:3 into training and test sets. Following sample collection, hyperthyroidism patients were given methimazole at a starting dose of 30 mg daily, and ophthalmopathy patients were given high-dose intravenous methylprednisolone. The study used signatures of the TCR beta repertoire to tell Graves' ophthalmopathy apart from Graves' hyperthyroidism and to predict which patients would progress to ophthalmopathy. T-cell repertoires of thyroid tissue and blood were compared in 5 or 6 hyperthyroidism patients. To explore V-J signatures that separate ophthalmopathy from hyperthyroidism, a discovery set of about 98 patients was enrolled, consisting of 40 to 45 with ophthalmopathy and approximately 57 with stable hyperthyroidism. The independent validation cohort included about 19 hyperthyroidism patients plus 17 patients who later progressed from hyperthyroidism to ophthalmopathy. In total, some 130 blood samples were TCR-sequenced: 40 to 45 ophthalmopathy, around 75 hyperthyroidism and some 17 hyperthyroidism-to-ophthalmopathy patients.

With respect to this clonotype: Its antigen is currently not known. One base away there is no much larger clone; base qualities are not given.

The ophthalmopathy patients had moderately to severely active disease, with a Clinical Activity Score of 3 or higher, a NOSPECS grade of 4 or higher, and a disease duration of less than 3 months. Patients were excluded if they had other autoimmune diseases, uncontrolled infections, pregnancy or lactation. Clinical symptoms, serum thyroxine, TRAb, thyroid ultrasound and orbital computed tomography were used for diagnosis. PBMCs were isolated from about 10 ml of fresh peripheral blood by Ficoll-Paque density gradient centrifugation. Trizol reagent was used to extract the total RNA, and its quality was then checked on an Agilent 2100 Bioanalyzer. TCR beta CDR3 regions were amplified from RNA transcripts for repertoire sequencing. The first round was an RT-PCR using HTBI primers with the Qiagen OneStep RT-PCR kit, and this first round was followed by a second-round multiplex PCR, then size selection and purification. Libraries were sequenced paired-end with 100 bp reads on an Illumina HiSeq2000. The authors processed their data as follows. SOAPnuke was used for read processing, and reads with adapters, uncalled bases, a mean Phred below 15, or no exact constant-primer or identifier match were discarded. High-quality paired reads were merged with COPE v1.2.5. Unique nucleotide sequences were defined as clonotypes and aligned to IMGT TRB V, D and J references using MiTCR v1.1. Analysis was restricted to V-J combinations with a frequency above 0.0001, which covered 99.2% of repertoires. For each V-J combination, a TCR clonal expansion and chaos score was defined as the ratio of F50 clonal expansion to chaos observed in the TCRdist matrix. Welch's t-statistics and random forest were used to narrow the features down to more than 10 V-J combinations, which were then fed into a naive Bayes classifier. Thyroid-blood repertoire similarity was quantified with the Morisita-Horn index. TCRdb itself trimmed the public reads at Q25 with fastp, ran MiXCR and retained productive beta chains. Duplicate CDR3 protein sequences are folded into a single record with the most common DNA and genes. The V and J calls shown here were made by TCRdb, not taken from the authors' results. The sample table contains about 210,000 distinct CDR3 sequences; only one count was recorded for roughly 27% of them. Approximately 8.2% of the sample goes to the ten largest clones.

The full study reports these points: In cross-validation, the 13-signature model distinguished ophthalmopathy from stable hyperthyroidism with around 90% sensitivity and 81.08% specificity, while in the test set the corresponding values were about 80% and 75%. In validation, the model predicted ophthalmopathy progression with roughly 68% sensitivity and 72.22% specificity; around twelve predicted patients were CT-confirmed with GO in a median of about 6.2 months. No statistical method was used to set the sample size in advance, and the investigators knew which group each participant was assigned to. Most of the expanded thyroid clonotypes with a frequency above 0.001 were also detected in blood, and it was suggested that the thyroid immune response may be reflected by blood repertoires.

The cysteine opens and the phenylalanine closes a CDR3 of 16 amino acids. Only the CDR3 DNA is retained, 48 bases long and in frame from the first base. V lost 7 bases and J lost 6 bases, and the count of bases not matched to a germline gene is 14. Per the germline V gene, MNHEY is the CDR1 and SVGEGT is the CDR2. Material for sequencing was peripheral blood. The sequence was obtained from a man between 45 and 60 years old with Graves' ophthalmopathy. Donor details come from another sample of the same person, matched by shared clones. The sequence links TRBV6-2 or TRBV6-3 to TRBJ1-1; TRBD1 matches 10 bases in the middle. The nucleotide sequence is TGTGCCAGCACCGACAGGGGGCGCAGGGGCCCGGCTGAAGCTTTCTTT. This codes for CASTDRGRRGPAEAFF.